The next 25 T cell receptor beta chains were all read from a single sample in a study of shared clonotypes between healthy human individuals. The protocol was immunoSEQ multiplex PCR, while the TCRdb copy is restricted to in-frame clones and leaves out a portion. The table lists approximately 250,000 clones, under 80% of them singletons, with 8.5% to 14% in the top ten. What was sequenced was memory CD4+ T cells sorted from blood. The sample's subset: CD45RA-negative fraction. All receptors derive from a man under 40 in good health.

The CDR3: CASSDPGLVLYNEQFF. The CDR3 nucleotides read TGTGCCAGCAGCGACCCCGGACTAGTTCTCTACAATGAGCAGTTCTTC. The J gene is TRBJ2-1, the V gene TRBV11-2, with 7 nucleotides matching TRBD2. This CDR3 is 16 amino acids long. V lost 5 bases to trimming and J lost 3 bases; unmatched junction nucleotides: 10. The V gene's germline CDR1 is SGHAT and CDR2 FQNNGV. Together with reference TRBV11-2 and TRBJ2-1, the CDR3 gives the full variable domain: EAGVAQSPRYKIIEKRQSVAFWCNPISGHATLYWYQQILGQGPKLLIQFQNNGVVDDSQLPKDRFSAERLKGVDSTLKIQPAKLEDSAVYLCASSDPGLVLYNEQFFGPGTRLTVL.

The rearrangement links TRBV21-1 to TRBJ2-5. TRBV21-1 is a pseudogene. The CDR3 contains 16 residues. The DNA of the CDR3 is TGTGCCAGCAGTAATGAGGGACGGCTCTTCCAAGAGACCCAGTACTTC. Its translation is CASSNEGRLFQETQYF.

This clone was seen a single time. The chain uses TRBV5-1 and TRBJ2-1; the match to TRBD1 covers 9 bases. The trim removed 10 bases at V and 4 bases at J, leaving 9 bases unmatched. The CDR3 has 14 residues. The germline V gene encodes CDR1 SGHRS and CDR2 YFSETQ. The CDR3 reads CAPGVGTGYNEQFF. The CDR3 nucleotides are TGCGCCCCTGGGGTCGGGACAGGGTACAATGAGCAGTTCTTC.

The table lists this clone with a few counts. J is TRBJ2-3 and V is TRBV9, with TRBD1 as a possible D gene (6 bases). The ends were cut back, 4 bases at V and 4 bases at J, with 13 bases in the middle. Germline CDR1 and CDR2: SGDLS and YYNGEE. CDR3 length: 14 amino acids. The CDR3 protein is CASSLGQLADTQYF. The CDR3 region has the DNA TGTGCCAGCAGCTTAGGACAGTTGGCAGATACGCAGTATTTT.

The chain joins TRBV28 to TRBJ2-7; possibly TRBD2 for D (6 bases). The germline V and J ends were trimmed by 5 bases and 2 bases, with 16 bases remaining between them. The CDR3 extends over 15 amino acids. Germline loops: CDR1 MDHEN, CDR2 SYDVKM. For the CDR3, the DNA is TGTGCCAGCAGTAACACCGGGACGGGAGCCTACGAGCAGTACTTC. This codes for CASSNTGTGAYEQYF.

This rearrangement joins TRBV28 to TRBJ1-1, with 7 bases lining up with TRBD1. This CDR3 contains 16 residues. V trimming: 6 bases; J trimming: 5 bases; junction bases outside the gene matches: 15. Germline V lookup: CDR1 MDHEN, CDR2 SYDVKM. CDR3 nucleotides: TGTGCCAGCAGCCTTCCCCTGACAGGGAGGTCAACTGAAGCTTTCTTT. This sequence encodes CASSLPLTGRSTEAFF.

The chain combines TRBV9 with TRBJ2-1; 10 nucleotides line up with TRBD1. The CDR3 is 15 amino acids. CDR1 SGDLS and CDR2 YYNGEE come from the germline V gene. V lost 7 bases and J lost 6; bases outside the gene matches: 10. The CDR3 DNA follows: TGTGCCAGCGAAAGGACCTGGACAGGGGGCAATGAGCAGTTCTTC. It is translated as CASERTWTGGNEQFF.

The CDR3 is CASSYSGPYNEQFF. CDR3 sequence (DNA): TGTGCCAGCAGTTACTCGGGACCCTACAATGAGCAGTTCTTC. This chain uses TRBV6-5 with TRBJ2-1; either TRBD1 or TRBD2 may fit D (5 bases each). The CDR3 runs 14 residues. V dropped 0 bases and J dropped 2 bases, with 5 bases sitting between them. Germline loops: CDR1 MNHEY, CDR2 SVGAGI.

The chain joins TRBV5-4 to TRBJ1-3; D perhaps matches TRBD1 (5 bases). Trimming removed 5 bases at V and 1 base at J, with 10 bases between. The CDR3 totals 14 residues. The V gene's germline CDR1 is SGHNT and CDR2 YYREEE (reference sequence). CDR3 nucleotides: TGTGCCAGCAGACAAGGGGCGTCTGGAAACACCATATATTTT. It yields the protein CASRQGASGNTIYF.

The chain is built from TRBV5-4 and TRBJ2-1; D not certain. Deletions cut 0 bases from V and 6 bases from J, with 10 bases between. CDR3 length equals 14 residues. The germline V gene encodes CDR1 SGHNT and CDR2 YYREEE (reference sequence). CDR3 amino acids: CASSLEAAANEQFF. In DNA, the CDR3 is TGTGCCAGCAGCTTGGAGGCGGCTGCCAATGAGCAGTTCTTC.

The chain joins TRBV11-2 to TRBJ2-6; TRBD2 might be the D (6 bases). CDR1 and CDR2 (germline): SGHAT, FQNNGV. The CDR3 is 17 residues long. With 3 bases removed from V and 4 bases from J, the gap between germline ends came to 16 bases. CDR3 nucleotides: TGTGCCAGCAGCTTCGGGAGATTACCTCTGGGGGCCAACGTCCTGACTTTC. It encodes CASSFGRLPLGANVLTF.

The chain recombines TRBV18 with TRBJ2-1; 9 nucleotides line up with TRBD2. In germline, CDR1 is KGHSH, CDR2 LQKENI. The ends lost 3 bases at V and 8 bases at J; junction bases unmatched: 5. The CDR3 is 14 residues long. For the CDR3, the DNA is TGTGCCAGCTCACCCGCGGGAGGGAGGTATGAGCAGTTCTTC. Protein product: CASSPAGGRYEQFF.

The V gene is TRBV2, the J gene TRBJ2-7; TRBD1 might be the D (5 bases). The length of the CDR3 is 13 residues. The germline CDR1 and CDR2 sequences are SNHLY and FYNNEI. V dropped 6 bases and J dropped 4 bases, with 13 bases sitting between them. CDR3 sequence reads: CASRFQGLYEQYF. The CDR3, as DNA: TGTGCCAGCAGATTTCAGGGATTGTACGAGCAGTACTTC.

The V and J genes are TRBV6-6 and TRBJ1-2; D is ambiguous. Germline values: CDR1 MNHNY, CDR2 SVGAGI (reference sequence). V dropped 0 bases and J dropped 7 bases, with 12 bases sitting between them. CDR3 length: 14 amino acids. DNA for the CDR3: TGTGCCAGCAGTTACTCGATGGCGTGGGGTGGCTACACCTTC. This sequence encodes CASSYSMAWGGYTF.

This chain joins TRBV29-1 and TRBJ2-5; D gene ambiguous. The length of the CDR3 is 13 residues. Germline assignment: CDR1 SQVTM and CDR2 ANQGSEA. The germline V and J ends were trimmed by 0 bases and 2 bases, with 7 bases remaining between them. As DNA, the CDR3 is TGCAGCGTTGAAGATCCTAGGCAAGAGACCCAGTACTTC. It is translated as CSVEDPRQETQYF.

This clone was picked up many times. CDR3 coding DNA: TGTGCCAGTAGTATAGAGGGGATCTACGAGCAGTACTTC. It encodes CASSIEGIYEQYF. The chain joins TRBV19 to TRBJ2-7; unclear D gene. Germline values: CDR1 LNHDA, CDR2 SQIVND (reference sequence). Trimming cost V 0 bases and J 3 bases, with 6 bases left between them. The length of the CDR3 is 13 residues.

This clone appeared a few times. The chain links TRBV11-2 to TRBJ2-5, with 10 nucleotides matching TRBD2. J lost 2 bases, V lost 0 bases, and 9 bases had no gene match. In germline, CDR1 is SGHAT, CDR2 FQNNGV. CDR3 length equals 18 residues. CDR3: CASSLDGRTSGTQETQYF. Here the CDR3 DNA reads TGTGCCAGCAGCTTAGATGGAAGAACTAGCGGGACTCAAGAGACCCAGTACTTC.

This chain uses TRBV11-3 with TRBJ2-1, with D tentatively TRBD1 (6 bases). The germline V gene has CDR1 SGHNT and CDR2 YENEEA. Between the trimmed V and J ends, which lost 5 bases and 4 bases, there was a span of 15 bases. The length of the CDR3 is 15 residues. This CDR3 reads CASSMLGARYNEQFF. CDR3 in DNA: TGTGCCAGCAGCATGTTGGGGGCACGGTACAATGAGCAGTTCTTC.

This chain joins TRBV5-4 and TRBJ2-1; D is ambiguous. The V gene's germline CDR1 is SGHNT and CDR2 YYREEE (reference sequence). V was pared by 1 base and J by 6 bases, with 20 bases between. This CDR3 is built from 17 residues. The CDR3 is CASSLISAAYLPNEQFF. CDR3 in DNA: TGTGCCAGCAGCTTGATCAGCGCGGCCTACCTTCCCAATGAGCAGTTCTTC.

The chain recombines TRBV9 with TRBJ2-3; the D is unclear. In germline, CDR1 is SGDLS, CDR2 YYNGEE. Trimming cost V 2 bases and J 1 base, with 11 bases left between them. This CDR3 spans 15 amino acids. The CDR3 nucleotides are TGTGCCAGCAGCGTTGGACCGGCTCGCACAGATACGCAGTATTTT. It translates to CASSVGPARTDTQYF. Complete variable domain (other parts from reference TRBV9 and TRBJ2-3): DSGVTQTPKHLITATGQRVTLRCSPRSGDLSVYWYQQSLDQGLQFLIQYYNGEERAKGNILERFSAQQFPDLHSELNLSSLELGDSALYFCASSVGPARTDTQYFGPGTRLTVL.

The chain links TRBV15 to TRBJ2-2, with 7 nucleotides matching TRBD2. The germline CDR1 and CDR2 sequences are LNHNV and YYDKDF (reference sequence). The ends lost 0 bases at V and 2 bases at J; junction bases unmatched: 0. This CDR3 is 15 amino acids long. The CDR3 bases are TGTGCCACCAGCAGAGAGGGACTAAACACCGGGGAGCTGTTTTTT. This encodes CATSREGLNTGELFF.

Written as DNA, the CDR3 is TGTGCCAGCAGTTTCGACAGGGATAACGCTTTCTTT. Translated, it gives CASSFDRDNAFF. V usage is TRBV6-6 and J usage is TRBJ1-1; 7 bases fit TRBD1. The V segment lost 4 bases and the J segment 11 bases; nucleotides outside the gene matches: 7. Germline-derived CDR1 and CDR2 are MNHNY and SVGAGI (reference sequence). This CDR3 has 12 residues.

The CDR3 sequence: CASSVKDFSTDTQYF. CDR3 in DNA: TGTGCCAGCAGCGTAAAAGACTTTAGCACAGATACGCAGTATTTT. The V gene is TRBV9, the J gene TRBJ2-3, with no clear D. The CDR3 has 15 amino acids. The germline V gene encodes CDR1 SGDLS and CDR2 YYNGEE. V dropped 1 base and J dropped 0 bases, with 9 bases sitting between them.

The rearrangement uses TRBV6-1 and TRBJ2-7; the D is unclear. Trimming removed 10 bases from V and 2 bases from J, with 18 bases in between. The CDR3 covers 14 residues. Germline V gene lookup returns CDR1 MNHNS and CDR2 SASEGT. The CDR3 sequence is CATHSSLPTYEQYF. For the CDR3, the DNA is TGTGCCACGCATTCATCCTTACCGACCTACGAGCAGTACTTC.

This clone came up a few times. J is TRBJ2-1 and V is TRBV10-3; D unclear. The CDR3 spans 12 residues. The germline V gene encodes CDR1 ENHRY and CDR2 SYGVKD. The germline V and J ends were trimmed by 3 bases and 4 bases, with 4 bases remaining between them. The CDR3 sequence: CAISDGYNEQFF. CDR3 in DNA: TGTGCCATCAGTGATGGATACAATGAGCAGTTCTTC.